The 22 T cell receptor beta chains listed next were all sequenced from one sample in a study of cytomegalovirus exposure and HLA in healthy donors (dated by TCRdb to between 2016 and 2019). The library relied on the immunoSEQ multiplex PCR assay. For the multiplex PCR, a mixture combining 60 forward primers for TCR Vbeta segments and 13 reverse primers for TCR Jbeta segments was used. The source is immuneACCESS, and TCRdb retained only in-frame sequences with V and J called. Part of the clones is not carried over; for the studies checked, unresolved V genes explain less than half of this, and the remainder is unexplained. The table for this sample lists around 300,000 clones; under 80% of them were counted only once. Clones ranked in the top ten supply 2% to 2.5% of the sample. The sequencing input was PBMCs. These receptor sequences come from a female donor in good health and CMV-seronegative.

The chain has TRBV28 and TRBJ1-1; D might be TRBD1 (5 bases). The germline V gene encodes CDR1 MDHEN and CDR2 SYDVKM. V was shortened by 3 bases and J by 1 base, with 12 bases between the two germline ends. The CDR3 has 15 residues. Here the CDR3 reads CASSFVQVSNTEAFF. In DNA, the CDR3 is TGTGCCAGCAGTTTCGTACAGGTTTCGAACACTGAAGCTTTCTTT.

The chain recombines TRBV7-6 with TRBJ1-1; D gene uncertain. Germline CDR1 is SGHVS and CDR2 is FNYEAQ. V was pared by 1 base and J by 0 bases, with 3 bases between. The CDR3 has 13 residues. The CDR3 spells CASSLVMNTEAFF. The CDR3 coding sequence is TGTGCCAGCAGCTTAGTTATGAACACTGAAGCTTTCTTT.

This sequence joins TRBV2 and TRBJ2-7; 7 nucleotides agree with TRBD1. With 7 bases clipped from V and 4 bases from J, the junction kept 7 bases outside the gene matches. Germline V gives CDR1 SNHLY, CDR2 FYNNEI. This CDR3 comprises 13 residues. DNA of the CDR3: TGTGCCAGCACCCGGGACAGTGGGTACGAGCAGTACTTC. Protein: CASTRDSGYEQYF.

The V gene is TRBV6-5, the J gene TRBJ2-4, with D possibly being TRBD1 (5 bases). V was pared by 0 bases and J by 8 bases, with 11 bases between. This CDR3 spans 14 amino acids. The germline CDR1 and CDR2 sequences are MNHEY and SVGAGI. The CDR3 spells CASSYSRVGDIQYF. CDR3 nucleotide sequence: TGTGCCAGCAGTTACTCCAGGGTTGGTGACATTCAGTACTTC.

V gene TRBV9 combines with J gene TRBJ1-5; D gene uncertain. The CDR3 consists of 13 residues. The V end lost 2 bases, the J end lost 7 bases, and 10 bases lay between the germline ends. Germline values: CDR1 SGDLS, CDR2 YYNGEE. CDR3 loop: CASSVEGSQPQHF. The CDR3 coding sequence is TGTGCCAGCAGCGTGGAGGGCTCACAGCCCCAGCATTTT. Combining the CDR3 with reference TRBV9 and TRBJ1-5 gives the whole variable domain DSGVTQTPKHLITATGQRVTLRCSPRSGDLSVYWYQQSLDQGLQFLIQYYNGEERAKGNILERFSAQQFPDLHSELNLSSLELGDSALYFCASSVEGSQPQHFGDGTRLSIL.

There are a few counts of this clone. The rearrangement joins TRBV9 to TRBJ2-7; 10 bases fit TRBD1. The CDR3 runs 14 residues. With V trimmed by 4 bases and J by 6 bases, 7 bases remained unmatched. CDR1 is SGDLS and CDR2 is YYNGEE in the germline V gene. This CDR3 reads CASSPGQGSREQYF. For the CDR3, the DNA is TGTGCCAGCAGCCCGGGACAGGGGAGTCGCGAGCAGTACTTC.

J is TRBJ2-2 and V is TRBV13, with D perhaps TRBD2 (5 bases). The germline V gene encodes CDR1 PRHDT and CDR2 FYEKMQ (reference sequence). CDR3 size: 16 residues. Trimming removed 5 bases from V and 6 bases from J, with 19 bases in between. CDR3 in amino acids: CASSPRLDWRSGELFF. Written as DNA, the CDR3 is TGTGCCAGCAGCCCACGTCTGGACTGGAGGTCCGGGGAGCTGTTTTTT.

The gene calls are TRBV28 and TRBJ1-4; D perhaps matches TRBD1 (5 bases). V was clipped by 2 bases and J by 8 bases, with 12 bases between them. The germline gives CDR1 MDHEN, CDR2 SYDVKM. The CDR3 consists of 14 residues. The CDR3 nucleotides read TGTGCCAGCAGTTTAATACCAGGGAGGGAAAAACTGTTTTTT. Translating it yields CASSLIPGREKLFF.

This rearrangement joins TRBV7-2 to TRBJ2-7, with TRBD1 matching 7 bases. V shed 5 bases, J shed 3 bases, and the junction held 10 bases outside the gene matches. This CDR3 has 15 amino acids. The germline gives CDR1 SGHTA, CDR2 FQGNSA. The CDR3 spells CASSPGPGQNYEQYF. In nucleotides, the CDR3 is TGTGCCAGCAGCCCGGGTCCGGGACAGAACTACGAGCAGTACTTC.

The chain has TRBV30 and TRBJ2-7, with TRBD2 identical over 7 bases. Germline CDR1 reads GTSNPN; CDR2 reads SVGIG (reference sequence). V lost 0 bases and J lost 0; bases outside the gene matches: 11. This CDR3 has 17 amino acids. This CDR3 reads CAWSVLLRRESSYEQYF. In nucleotides, the CDR3 is TGTGCCTGGAGTGTACTCCTACGGCGGGAGTCCTCCTACGAGCAGTACTTC. Combining the CDR3 with reference TRBV30 and TRBJ2-7 gives the whole variable domain SQTIHQWPATLVQPVGSPLSLECTVEGTSNPNLYWYRQAAGRGLQLLFYSVGIGQISSEVPQNLSASRPQDRQFILSSKKLLLSDSGFYLCAWSVLLRRESSYEQYFGPGTRLTVT.

V gene TRBV27 combines with J gene TRBJ2-6; D might be TRBD2 (5 bases). Trimming removed 9 bases from V and 0 bases from J, with 18 bases in between. Germline CDR1 MNHEY, CDR2 SMNVEV (reference sequence). The CDR3 loop spans 17 amino acids. The CDR3 bases are TGTGCCAGTGGCTCGAGGACTCCCTCCTCTGGGGCCAACGTCCTGACTTTC. It is translated as CASGSRTPSSGANVLTF.

Of note for this clone: Additional DNA sequences in this sample encode the identical CDR3. The CDR3 reads CASTLQGASTEAFF. For the CDR3, the DNA is TGTGCCAGCACTCTACAGGGGGCGAGCACTGAAGCTTTCTTT. The V gene is TRBV6-1, the J gene TRBJ1-1, with 9 positions matching TRBD1. There are 14 residues in the CDR3. Trimming cost V 7 bases and J 4 bases; bases outside gene matches: 7. Germline loops: CDR1 MNHNS, CDR2 SASEGT.

This rearrangement joins TRBV5-4 to TRBJ1-2; 8 bases line up with TRBD1. In germline, CDR1 is SGHNT, CDR2 YYREEE (reference sequence). This CDR3 spans 15 amino acids. Trimming removed 2 bases from V and 2 bases from J; junction bases left unmatched: 5. The CDR3 DNA sequence: TGTGCCAGCAGCTTTATCGGACAGGGCAACTATGGCTACACCTTC. Its protein product is CASSFIGQGNYGYTF. Using reference TRBV5-4 and TRBJ1-2 for the parts outside the CDR3, the full variable domain is ETGVTQSPTHLIKTRGQQVTLRCSSQSGHNTVSWYQQALGQGPQFIFQYYREEENGRGNFPPRFSGLQFPNYSSELNVNALELDDSALYLCASSFIGQGNYGYTFGSGTRLTVV.

V is TRBV5-1 and J is TRBJ2-1; D is perhaps TRBD2 (5 bases). V lost 4 bases and J 7 bases, leaving 21 bases between the germline ends. CDR3 size: 16 residues. CDR1 SGHRS and CDR2 YFSETQ come from the germline V gene. CDR3 residues: CASSLEGLGSGNEQFF. CDR3 DNA sequence: TGCGCCAGCAGCCTAGAAGGCTTGGGGTCGGGGAATGAGCAGTTCTTC.

The V gene is TRBV28, the J gene TRBJ2-7; TRBD1 matches 7 bases. There are 14 residues in the CDR3. From germline, CDR1 is MDHEN and CDR2 SYDVKM. V was pared by 5 bases and J by 2 bases, with 6 bases of the junction left unmatched. The CDR3 nucleotides are TGTGCCAGCAGTCTCACCGGGACAGCCTACGAGCAGTACTTC. Translated: CASSLTGTAYEQYF.

The chain uses TRBV29-1 and TRBJ2-5; 8 positions agree with TRBD1. After removal of 8 bases from V and 4 bases from J, the junction contained 6 bases not matched to a gene. The CDR3 runs 12 residues. Germline CDR1 reads SQVTM; CDR2 reads ANQGSEA. The CDR3 DNA reads as TGCAGCCTTCAGGGGGCCGGAGAGACCCAGTACTTC. The encoded protein is CSLQGAGETQYF.

The sample holds a few counts of this clone. The chain has TRBV4-1 and TRBJ2-5; 11 bases map to TRBD2. With V trimmed by 4 bases and J by 5 bases, 3 bases remained unmatched. The CDR3 is 14 amino acids. The germline V gene has CDR1 MGHRA and CDR2 YSYEKL. CDR3 in amino acids: CASSPLAGVETQYF. DNA of the CDR3: TGCGCCAGCAGCCCACTAGCGGGAGTTGAGACCCAGTACTTC.

V is TRBV10-1 and J is TRBJ1-5, with TRBD1 matching over 9 bases. After removal of 3 bases from V and 15 bases from J, the junction contained 9 bases not matched to a gene. In germline, CDR1 is WNHNN, CDR2 SYGVQD (reference sequence). The length of the CDR3 is 13 residues. The CDR3 nucleotides read TGCGCCAGCAGTGAAGGCCGGGACAGGGTCCTGCATTTT. It encodes CASSEGRDRVLHF.

This chain uses TRBV6-5 with TRBJ1-3; perhaps TRBD1 as D (5 bases). This CDR3 has 14 residues. CDR1 is MNHEY, CDR2 SVGAGI, per germline. Trimming pared 3 bases from V and 4 bases from J, leaving 10 bases between. The CDR3 nucleotides are TGTGCCAGCAGTTATGGCAGGGAAGGAAACACCATATATTTT. It yields the protein CASSYGREGNTIYF.

The chain joins TRBV6-5 to TRBJ1-4; D is possibly TRBD1 (6 bases). Germline values: CDR1 MNHEY, CDR2 SVGAGI. With 8 bases removed from V and 8 bases from J, the gap between germline ends came to 15 bases. The CDR3 sequence is 13 residues long. The CDR3 reads CASQNRAGEKLFF. CDR3 in DNA: TGTGCCAGCCAAAACAGGGCCGGGGAAAAACTGTTTTTT.

V gene TRBV7-9 combines with J gene TRBJ2-3; 14 bases align to TRBD2. Germline lookup yields CDR1 SEHNR and CDR2 FQNEAQ (reference sequence). V was clipped by 7 bases and J by 5 bases; unmatched bases: 17. The CDR3 contains 19 residues. The CDR3 region has the DNA TGTGCCAGCACCGCCTGGACTAGCGGGAGGAGGGGTCCCGGAGATACGCAGTATTTT. Its protein is CASTAWTSGRRGPGDTQYF.

The chain links TRBV15 to TRBJ2-7, with D possibly matching TRBD2 (5 bases). This CDR3 has 14 residues. Trimming pared 4 bases from V and 3 bases from J, leaving 13 bases between. Germline values: CDR1 LNHNV, CDR2 YYDKDF (reference sequence). The DNA for the CDR3 is TGTGCCACCAGCACCGGCAGTGGAGGCTACGAGCAGTACTTC. This translates into CATSTGSGGYEQYF. Looking up the rest from reference TRBV15 and TRBJ2-7 gives the full variable domain: DAMVIQNPRYQVTQFGKPVTLSCSQTLNHNVMYWYQQKSSQAPKLLFHYYDKDFNNEADTPDNFQSRRPNTSFCFLDIRSPGLGDTAMYLCATSTGSGGYEQYFGPGTRLTVT.